One sample yielded the 3 T cell receptor beta chains listed below, sequenced in a study of T-cell memory formation after mild COVID-19. TCRdb called the 5' RACE reads again in MiXCR, with one record for every CDR3 protein. The data contain 210,000 or so distinct CDR3 sequences, 10% to 13% of them seen just once; the ten biggest clones take up approximately 2.8%. Sequences were obtained from PBMCs or a T cell subset sorted from them (not recorded which). The receptors come from a man between 18 and 29 years old who had mild COVID-19 (a few samples of this study predate the infection). Cell type and time point are not known.

The gene calls are TRBV3-1 and TRBJ2-3; 10 bases are shared with TRBD2. Unmatched junction bases numbered 14, after V lost 6 bases and J lost 5 bases. This CDR3 comprises 17 residues. CDR1 and CDR2 (germline): LGHDT, YNNKEL (reference sequence). CDR3: CASRGSGGAGLVDTQYF. The CDR3 DNA sequence: TGTGCCAGCAGGGGAAGCGGGGGGGCCGGGCTCGTAGATACGCAGTATTTT.

This clonotype was observed at least ten times. This chain joins TRBV29-1 and TRBJ2-5; tentative D call: TRBD2 (6 bases). The germline V gene has CDR1 SQVTM and CDR2 ANQGSEA. Trimming removed 4 bases at V and 3 bases at J, with 9 bases between. The CDR3 extends over 12 amino acids. The CDR3 nucleotides are TGCAGCGTTGTCCCGGGGGAAGAGACCCAGTACTTC. It yields the protein CSVVPGEETQYF. Combining the CDR3 with reference TRBV29-1 and TRBJ2-5 gives the whole variable domain SAVISQKPSRDICQRGTSLTIQCQVDSQVTMMFWYRQQPGQSLTLIATANQGSEATYESGFVIDKFPISRPNLTFSTLTVSNMSPEDSSIYLCSVVPGEETQYFGPGTRLLVL.

This clonotype has at least ten counts. The J gene is TRBJ1-1, the V gene TRBV5-4; D may be TRBD1 (5 bases). This CDR3 is 14 amino acids long. Germline CDR1 and CDR2: SGHNT and YYREEE (reference sequence). With 5 bases removed from V and 2 bases from J, the gap between germline ends came to 13 bases. CDR3 loop: CASRPDSDNTEAFF. CDR3 bases: TGTGCCAGCAGACCCGACAGTGACAACACTGAAGCTTTCTTT.